The 11 T cell receptor beta chains below were found in one sample sequenced in a study of blood T cells in healthy people across ages. A sample-barcoded 5' primer and a J-beta primer mix were used in a second PCR of roughly 6 to 11 cycles. TCRdb called the 5' RACE reads again in MiXCR, with one record for every CDR3 protein. The sample carries approximately 1,100,000 distinct CDR3 sequences, 35% to 50% recorded once. What was sequenced was blood. The receptors shown here come from a woman in her sixties or seventies in good health.

This clonotype appeared a few times. This chain connects TRBV5-1 to TRBJ1-6, with D uncertain. From germline, CDR1 is SGHRS and CDR2 YFSETQ. V gave up 4 bases and J gave up 9 bases, with 11 bases separating them. The CDR3 contains 13 residues. DNA for the CDR3: TGCGCCAGCAGCGTGGACGCAGGTTCACCCCTCCACTTT. Amino acid sequence: CASSVDAGSPLHF. Based on the CDR3 plus reference TRBV5-1 and TRBJ1-6, the full variable domain is KAGVTQTPRYLIKTRGQQVTLSCSPISGHRSVSWYQQTPGQGLQFLFEYFSETQRNKGNFPGRFSGRQFSNSRSEMNVSTLELGDSALYLCASSVDAGSPLHFGNGTRLTVT.

There are a few counts of this clonotype. CDR3 nucleotides: TGTGCCAGCAGCTTAGGAGACCCCAGGGGGCGTACTGAAGCTTTCTTT. Its translation: CASSLGDPRGRTEAFF. The rearrangement joins TRBV11-2 to TRBJ1-1, with TRBD1 matching 8 bases. The CDR3 runs to 16 residues. V lost 1 base to trimming and J lost 5 bases; unmatched junction nucleotides: 9. Germline V gene sequence: CDR1 SGHAT, CDR2 FQNNGV.

This clonotype occurred a few times. V is TRBV7-2 and J is TRBJ2-5; tentatively, D is TRBD2 (6 bases). The J call may be in error: the DNA end matches TRBJ2-7 better. Germline CDR1 and CDR2: SGHTA and FQGNSA. The length of the CDR3 is 15 residues. The CDR3 sequence: CASSLRSGGTYEQYF. The CDR3 DNA reads TGTGCCAGCAGCTTACGATCCGGGGGAACCTACGAGCAGTACTTC.

The CDR3 DNA is TGTGCCAGCAGAGCCCGGTCGTACGGGAGGGCCGCCGATGAGCAGTTCTTC. Residues: CASRARSYGRAADEQFF. The chain combines TRBV28 with TRBJ2-1; 8 nucleotides match TRBD2. V was pared by 6 bases and J by 8 bases, with 18 bases of the junction left unmatched. Germline V lookup: CDR1 MDHEN, CDR2 SYDVKM. CDR3 length: 17 residues.

Note on this clonotype: This may come from a read error, since a much larger clone is one base off. The chain recombines TRBV5-1 with TRBJ2-7; no definite D call. Per the germline V gene, CDR1 is SGHRS and CDR2 is YFSETQ. CDR3 length: 13 residues. Trimming pared 0 bases from V and 2 bases from J, leaving 6 bases between. The CDR3 DNA sequence: TGCGCCAGCAGCTTGGAACGGCCCTACGAGCAGTACTTC. Amino acid sequence: CASSLERPYEQYF.

The chain recombines TRBV5-6 with TRBJ2-5; D ambiguous. The length of the CDR3 is 16 residues. Germline lookup yields CDR1 SGHDT and CDR2 YYEEEE. V dropped 0 bases and J dropped 5 bases, with 17 bases sitting between them. For the CDR3, the DNA is TGTGCCAGCAGCTTGGGACGTAAGCGCAATGTCGAGACCCAGTACTTC. It yields the protein CASSLGRKRNVETQYF.

The sample holds a few counts of this clonotype. The chain joins TRBV29-1 to TRBJ2-1, with 9 bases lining up with TRBD2. Unmatched junction bases numbered 14, after V lost 6 bases and J lost 5 bases. Germline assignment: CDR1 SQVTM and CDR2 ANQGSEA. The length of the CDR3 is 16 residues. The CDR3 DNA reads TGCAGCGTGCGACTAGCGGAAGGGCCGATAAACAATGAGCAGTTCTTC. The encoded protein is CSVRLAEGPINNEQFF.

On this clonotype: Given a much more abundant clone one base away, this may be a read error. This sequence joins TRBV7-8 and TRBJ1-2; D is undetermined. The V and J ends lost 8 bases and 8 bases respectively, with 15 bases between them. The CDR3 is 12 residues long. Germline CDR1 is SGHVS and CDR2 is FQNEAQ. CDR3 loop: CASGIQESGYTF. The CDR3 DNA reads as TGTGCCAGCGGGATCCAGGAATCGGGCTACACCTTC.

The gene calls are TRBV10-3 and TRBJ2-5; the match to TRBD2 covers 9 bases. The ends lost 4 bases at V and 2 bases at J; junction bases unmatched: 8. Germline lookup yields CDR1 ENHRY and CDR2 SYGVKD. CDR3 length equals 16 residues. The CDR3 protein is CAISGASGNRQETQYF. For the CDR3, the DNA is TGTGCCATCAGTGGCGCTAGCGGGAACCGACAAGAGACCCAGTACTTC.

V gene TRBV24-1 combines with J gene TRBJ2-1, with D perhaps matching TRBD1 or TRBD2 (6 bases each). Looked up from germline, CDR1 is KGHDR and CDR2 is SFDVKD. V was trimmed by 3 bases and J by 8 bases, leaving 13 bases between them. This CDR3 region has 14 residues. CDR3 amino acids: CATSDLGGSDEQFF. The CDR3 region has the DNA TGTGCCACCAGTGATCTAGGGGGGAGCGATGAGCAGTTCTTC.

In this sample, this clonotype turned up a few times. This rearrangement joins TRBV14 to TRBJ2-3, with a possible D match to TRBD2 (6 bases). Trimming removed 8 bases at V and 1 base at J, with 19 bases between. CDR1 and CDR2 from the germline V gene are SGHDN and FVKESK. The CDR3 totals 16 residues. CDR3: CASGYGGTRRTDTQYF. In DNA, the CDR3 is TGTGCCAGCGGCTATGGCGGGACCCGACGCACAGATACGCAGTATTTT.